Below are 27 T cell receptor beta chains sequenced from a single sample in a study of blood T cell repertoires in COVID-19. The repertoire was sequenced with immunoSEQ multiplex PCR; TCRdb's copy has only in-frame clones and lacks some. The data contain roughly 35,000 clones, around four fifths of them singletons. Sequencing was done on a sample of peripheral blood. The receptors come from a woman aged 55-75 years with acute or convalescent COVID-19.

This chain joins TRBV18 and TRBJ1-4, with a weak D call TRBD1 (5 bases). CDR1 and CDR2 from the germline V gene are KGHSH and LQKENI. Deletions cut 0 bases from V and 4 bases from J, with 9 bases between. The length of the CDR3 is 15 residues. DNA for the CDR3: TGTGCCAGCTCACCACCGGGGCAGGTTAATGAAAAACTGTTTTTT. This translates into CASSPPGQVNEKLFF.

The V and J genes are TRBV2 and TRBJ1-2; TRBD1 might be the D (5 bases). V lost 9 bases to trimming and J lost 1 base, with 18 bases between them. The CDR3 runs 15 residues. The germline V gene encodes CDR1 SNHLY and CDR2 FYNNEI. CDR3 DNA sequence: TGTGCCAGGGAAGGGGCATCGTGGTATAACTATGGCTACACCTTC. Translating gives CAREGASWYNYGYTF.

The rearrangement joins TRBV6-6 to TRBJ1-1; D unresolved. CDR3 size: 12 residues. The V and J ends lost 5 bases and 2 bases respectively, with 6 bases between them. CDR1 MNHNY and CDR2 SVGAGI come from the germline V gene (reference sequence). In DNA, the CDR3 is TGTGCCAGCAGTGGGCTAAACACTGAAGCTTTCTTT. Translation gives CASSGLNTEAFF.

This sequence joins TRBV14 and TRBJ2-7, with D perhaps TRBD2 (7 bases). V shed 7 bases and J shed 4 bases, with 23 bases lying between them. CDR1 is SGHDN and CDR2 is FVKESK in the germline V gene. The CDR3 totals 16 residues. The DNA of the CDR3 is TGTGCCAGCAACACAAGGAATGACGGGGGGCGGTACGAGCAGTACTTC. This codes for CASNTRNDGGRYEQYF.

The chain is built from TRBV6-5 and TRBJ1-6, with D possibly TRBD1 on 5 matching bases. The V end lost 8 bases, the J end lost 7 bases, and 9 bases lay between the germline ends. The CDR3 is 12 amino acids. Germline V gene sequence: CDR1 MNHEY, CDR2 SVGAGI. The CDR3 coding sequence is TGTGCCAGCGCCGGGGGGAATTCACCCCTCCACTTT. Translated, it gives CASAGGNSPLHF.

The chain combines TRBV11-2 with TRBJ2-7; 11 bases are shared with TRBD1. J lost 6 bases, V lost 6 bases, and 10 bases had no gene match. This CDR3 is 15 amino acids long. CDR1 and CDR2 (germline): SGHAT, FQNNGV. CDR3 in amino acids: CASSTGQGAPGEQYF. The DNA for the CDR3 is TGTGCCAGCAGTACCGGACAGGGGGCGCCGGGCGAGCAGTACTTC. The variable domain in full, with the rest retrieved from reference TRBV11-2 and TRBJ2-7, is EAGVAQSPRYKIIEKRQSVAFWCNPISGHATLYWYQQILGQGPKLLIQFQNNGVVDDSQLPKDRFSAERLKGVDSTLKIQPAKLEDSAVYLCASSTGQGAPGEQYFGPGTRLTVT.

CDR3 residues: CASSPPAGSYEQYF. The CDR3 DNA follows: TGTGCCAGCTCACCGCCAGCCGGGTCCTACGAGCAGTACTTC. The rearrangement joins TRBV18 to TRBJ2-7, with D unclear. Per the germline V gene, CDR1 is KGHSH and CDR2 is LQKENI. V was pared by 3 bases and J by 1 base, with 10 bases between. The CDR3 runs to 14 residues.

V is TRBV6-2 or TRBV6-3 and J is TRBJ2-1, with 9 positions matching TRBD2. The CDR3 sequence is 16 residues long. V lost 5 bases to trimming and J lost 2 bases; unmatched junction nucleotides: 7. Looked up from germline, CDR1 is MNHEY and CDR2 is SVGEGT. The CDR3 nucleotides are TGTGCCAGCAGTACCTCTAGCGGGGAGGCCTACAATGAGCAGTTCTTC. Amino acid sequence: CASSTSSGEAYNEQFF.

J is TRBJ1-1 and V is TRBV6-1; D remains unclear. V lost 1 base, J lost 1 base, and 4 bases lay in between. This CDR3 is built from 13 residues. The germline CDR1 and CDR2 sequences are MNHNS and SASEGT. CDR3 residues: CASSEVANTEAFF. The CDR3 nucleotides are TGTGCCAGCAGTGAAGTAGCGAACACTGAAGCTTTCTTT.

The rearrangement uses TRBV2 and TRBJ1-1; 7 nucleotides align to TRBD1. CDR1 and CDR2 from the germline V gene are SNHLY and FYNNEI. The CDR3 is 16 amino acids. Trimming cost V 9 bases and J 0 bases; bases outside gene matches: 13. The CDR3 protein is CASGGAGGVVNTEAFF. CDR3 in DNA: TGTGCCAGTGGAGGGGCAGGGGGTGTGGTGAACACTGAAGCTTTCTTT. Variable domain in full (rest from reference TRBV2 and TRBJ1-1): EPEVTQTPSHQVTQMGQEVILRCVPISNHLYFYWYRQILGQKVEFLVSFYNNEISEKSEIFDDQFSVERPDGSNFTLKIRSTKLEDSAMYFCASGGAGGVVNTEAFFGQGTRLTVV.

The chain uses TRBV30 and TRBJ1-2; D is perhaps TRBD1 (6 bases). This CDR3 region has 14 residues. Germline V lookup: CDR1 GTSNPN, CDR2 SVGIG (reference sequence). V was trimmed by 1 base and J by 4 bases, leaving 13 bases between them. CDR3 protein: CAWSEGEWGYGYTF. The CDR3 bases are TGTGCCTGGAGTGAGGGGGAGTGGGGCTATGGCTACACCTTC.

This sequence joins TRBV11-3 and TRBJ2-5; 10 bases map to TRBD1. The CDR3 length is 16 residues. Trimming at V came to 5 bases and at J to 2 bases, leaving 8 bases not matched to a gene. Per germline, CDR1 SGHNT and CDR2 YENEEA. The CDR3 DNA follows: TGTGCCAGCAGCGACCGCCGGGGACAGGGGCAAGAGACCCAGTACTTC. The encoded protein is CASSDRRGQGQETQYF. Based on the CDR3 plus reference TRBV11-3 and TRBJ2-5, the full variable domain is EAGVVQSPRYKIIEKKQPVAFWCNPISGHNTLYWYLQNLGQGPELLIRYENEEAVDDSQLPKDRFSAERLKGVDSTLKIQPAELGDSAVYLCASSDRRGQGQETQYFGPGTRLLVL.

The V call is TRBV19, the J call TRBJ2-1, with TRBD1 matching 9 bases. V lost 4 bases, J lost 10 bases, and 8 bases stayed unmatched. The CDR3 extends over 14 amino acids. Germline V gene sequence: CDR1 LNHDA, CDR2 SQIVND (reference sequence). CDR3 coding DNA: TGTGCCAGTAGTAGCCGGGACAGGGTGCGGGAGCAGTTCTTC. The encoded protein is CASSSRDRVREQFF.

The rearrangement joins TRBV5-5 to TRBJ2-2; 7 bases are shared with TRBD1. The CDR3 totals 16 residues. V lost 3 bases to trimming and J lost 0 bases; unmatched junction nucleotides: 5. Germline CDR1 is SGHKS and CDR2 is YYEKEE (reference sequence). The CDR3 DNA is TGTGCCAGCAGCTCGAGGACAGGATCGAACACCGGGGAGCTGTTTTTT. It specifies CASSSRTGSNTGELFF.

CDR3 bases: TGTGCCAGCAGCGTAGCAGGAGGGACTCTCGGCGAGCAGTACTTC. Protein product: CASSVAGGTLGEQYF. The chain uses TRBV9 and TRBJ2-7; TRBD2 might be the D (6 bases). V lost 0 bases and J lost 6, with 16 bases in between. The CDR3 is 15 amino acids. Germline V lookup: CDR1 SGDLS, CDR2 YYNGEE.

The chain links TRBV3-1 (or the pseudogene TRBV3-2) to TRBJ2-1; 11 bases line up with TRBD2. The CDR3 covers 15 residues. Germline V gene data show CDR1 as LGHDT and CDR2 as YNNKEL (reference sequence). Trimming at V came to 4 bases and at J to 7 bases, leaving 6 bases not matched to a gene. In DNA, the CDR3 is TGTGCCAGCAGCCTTACTAGCGGGGGACAGAATGAGCAGTTCTTC. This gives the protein CASSLTSGGQNEQFF.

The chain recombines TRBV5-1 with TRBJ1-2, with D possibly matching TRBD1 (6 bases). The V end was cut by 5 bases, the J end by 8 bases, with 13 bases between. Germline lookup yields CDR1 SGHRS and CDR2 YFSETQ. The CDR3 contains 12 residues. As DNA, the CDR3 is TGCGCCAGCAGACAGGGCTCACTGGGCTACACCTTC. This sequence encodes CASRQGSLGYTF. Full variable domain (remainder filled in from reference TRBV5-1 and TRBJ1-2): KAGVTQTPRYLIKTRGQQVTLSCSPISGHRSVSWYQQTPGQGLQFLFEYFSETQRNKGNFPGRFSGRQFSNSRSEMNVSTLELGDSALYLCASRQGSLGYTFGSGTRLTVV.

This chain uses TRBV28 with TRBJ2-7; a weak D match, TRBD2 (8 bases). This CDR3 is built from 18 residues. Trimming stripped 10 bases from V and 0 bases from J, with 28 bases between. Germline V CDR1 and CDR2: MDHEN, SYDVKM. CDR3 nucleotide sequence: TGTGCCATCCGGGAGTGGACAGGACTAGCCGAAAGCTCCTACGAGCAGTACTTC. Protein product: CAIREWTGLAESSYEQYF.

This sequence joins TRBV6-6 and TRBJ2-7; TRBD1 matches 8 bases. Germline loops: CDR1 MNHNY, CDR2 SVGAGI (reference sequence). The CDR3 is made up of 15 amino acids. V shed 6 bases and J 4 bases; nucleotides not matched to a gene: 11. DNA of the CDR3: TGTGCCAGCAGCCACTCTGCCGGGACAGGTTACGAGCAGTACTTC. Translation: CASSHSAGTGYEQYF.

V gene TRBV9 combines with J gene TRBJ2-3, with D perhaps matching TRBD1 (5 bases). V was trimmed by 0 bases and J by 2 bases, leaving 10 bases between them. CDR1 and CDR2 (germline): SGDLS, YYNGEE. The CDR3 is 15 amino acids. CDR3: CASSVDQGPTDTQYF. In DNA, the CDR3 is TGTGCCAGCAGCGTAGATCAGGGTCCCACAGATACGCAGTATTTT.

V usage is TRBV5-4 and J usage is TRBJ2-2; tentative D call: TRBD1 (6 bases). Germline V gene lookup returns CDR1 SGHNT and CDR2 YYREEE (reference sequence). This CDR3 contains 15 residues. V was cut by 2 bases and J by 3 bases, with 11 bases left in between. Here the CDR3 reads CASSFTGLDTGELFF. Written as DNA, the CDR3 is TGTGCCAGCAGCTTCACAGGGCTAGACACCGGGGAGCTGTTTTTT.

The CDR3 DNA reads as TGTGCCTGGAGTGTAGAATTCGGGAATTCACCCCTCCACTTT. This sequence encodes CAWSVEFGNSPLHF. This chain links TRBV30 with TRBJ1-6; D gene uncertain. Germline-derived CDR1 and CDR2 are GTSNPN and SVGIG (reference sequence). The CDR3 runs to 14 residues. The V end lost 0 bases, the J end lost 7 bases, and 10 bases lay between the germline ends.

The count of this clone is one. CDR3 sequence (DNA): TGTGCCAGCAGCTTTCAGGGGGCCAAAACTGAAGCTTTCTTT. Encoded protein: CASSFQGAKTEAFF. The rearrangement links TRBV5-4 to TRBJ1-1, with 8 bases lining up with TRBD1. The CDR3 length is 14 residues. J was trimmed by 5 bases and V by 2 bases; bases with no gene match: 5. In germline, CDR1 is SGHNT, CDR2 YYREEE (reference sequence).

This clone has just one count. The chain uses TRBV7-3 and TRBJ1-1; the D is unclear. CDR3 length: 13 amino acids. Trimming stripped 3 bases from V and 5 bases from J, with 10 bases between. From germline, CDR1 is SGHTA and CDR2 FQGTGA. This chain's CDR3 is CASSLGGSTEAFF. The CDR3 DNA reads TGTGCCAGCAGCTTGGGAGGAAGTACTGAAGCTTTCTTT.

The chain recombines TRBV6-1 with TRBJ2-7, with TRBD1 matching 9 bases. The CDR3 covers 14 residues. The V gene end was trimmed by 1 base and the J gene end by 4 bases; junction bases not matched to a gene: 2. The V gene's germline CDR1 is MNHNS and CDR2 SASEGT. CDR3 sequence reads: CASSEGDRVYEQYF. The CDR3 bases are TGTGCCAGCAGTGAAGGGGACAGGGTTTACGAGCAGTACTTC.

The CDR3 reads CASSEEKGVSEAFF. DNA for the CDR3: TGTGCCAGCAGTGAAGAGAAGGGGGTCTCTGAAGCTTTCTTT. The rearrangement joins TRBV2 to TRBJ1-1, with D perhaps TRBD1 (6 bases). Between the trimmed V and J ends, which lost 1 base and 6 bases, there was a span of 12 bases. The CDR3 consists of 14 residues. CDR1 and CDR2 from the germline V gene are SNHLY and FYNNEI.

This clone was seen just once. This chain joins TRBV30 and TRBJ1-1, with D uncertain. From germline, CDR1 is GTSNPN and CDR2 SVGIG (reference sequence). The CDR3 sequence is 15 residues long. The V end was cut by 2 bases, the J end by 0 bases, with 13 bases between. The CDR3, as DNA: TGTGCCTGGAGTAGGAACAGCAACTTGAACACTGAAGCTTTCTTT. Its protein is CAWSRNSNLNTEAFF.